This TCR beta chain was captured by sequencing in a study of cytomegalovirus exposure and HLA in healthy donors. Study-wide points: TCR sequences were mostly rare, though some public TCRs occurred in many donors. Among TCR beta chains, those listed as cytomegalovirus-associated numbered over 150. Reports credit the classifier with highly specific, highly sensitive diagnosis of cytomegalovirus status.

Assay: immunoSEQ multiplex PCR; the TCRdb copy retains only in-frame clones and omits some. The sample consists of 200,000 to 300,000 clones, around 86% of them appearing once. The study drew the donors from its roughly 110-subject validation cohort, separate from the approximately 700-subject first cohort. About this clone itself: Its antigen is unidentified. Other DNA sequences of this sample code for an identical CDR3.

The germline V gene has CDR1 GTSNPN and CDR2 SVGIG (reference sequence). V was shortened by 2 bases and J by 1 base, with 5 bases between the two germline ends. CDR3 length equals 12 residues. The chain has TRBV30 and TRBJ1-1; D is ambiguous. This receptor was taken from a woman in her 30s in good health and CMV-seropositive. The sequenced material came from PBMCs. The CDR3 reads CAWSPRNTEAFF. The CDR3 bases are TGTGCCTGGAGTCCTAGGAACACTGAAGCTTTCTTT.